The 22 T cell receptor beta chains given below trace back to one sample, sequenced in a study of cytomegalovirus exposure and HLA in healthy donors. TCRdb keeps only in-frame clones here, not all; method: immunoSEQ multiplex PCR. The table shows about 98,000 clones, with around nine tenths occurring only once. Input material: PBMCs. Receptors originate from a woman in her 30s in good health and CMV-seronegative.

The genes are TRBV5-1 and TRBJ2-3, with D possibly matching TRBD1 (6 bases). Germline V gene sequence: CDR1 SGHRS, CDR2 YFSETQ. V lost 0 bases to trimming and J lost 4 bases, with 12 bases between them. The CDR3 loop spans 15 amino acids. The CDR3 spells CASSLEGVRPDTQYF. CDR3 DNA: TGCGCCAGCAGCTTGGAGGGGGTGAGGCCAGATACGCAGTATTTT.

The rearrangement uses TRBV4-3 and TRBJ2-7, with 7 bases matching TRBD1. The CDR3 contains 14 residues. Per germline, CDR1 LGHNA and CDR2 YSLEER. V trimming: 5 bases; J trimming: 2 bases; junction bases outside the gene matches: 6. As DNA, the CDR3 is TGCGCCAGCAGCGCCAGGACAGGACCCTACGAGCAGTACTTC. Translation: CASSARTGPYEQYF.

This CDR3 is CASSLGRLQETQYF. The CDR3 bases are TGTGCCAGCAGCTTAGGGAGACTCCAAGAGACCCAGTACTTC. This chain uses TRBV7-2 with TRBJ2-5; D gene ambiguous. V lost 1 base and J 1 base, leaving 7 bases between the germline ends. CDR3 length: 14 residues. Germline CDR1 and CDR2: SGHTA and FQGNSA.

The chain links TRBV27 to TRBJ1-4; weak D call: TRBD1 (6 bases). Germline CDR1 and CDR2: MNHEY and SMNVEV (reference sequence). Trimming took 4 bases from V and 4 from J, leaving 16 bases between them. This CDR3 has 16 residues. In DNA, the CDR3 is TGTGCCAGCAGTTCTTCCCTCAGGGGAAATAATGAAAAACTGTTTTTT. Its protein product is CASSSSLRGNNEKLFF.

The chain has TRBV5-4 and TRBJ1-4; tentatively, D is TRBD1 (6 bases). The CDR3 consists of 13 residues. V gave up 10 bases and J gave up 3 bases, with 13 bases separating them. Per germline, CDR1 SGHNT and CDR2 YYREEE (reference sequence). The CDR3 coding sequence is TGTGCCTCAGGGGACGGAGCTAATGAAAAACTGTTTTTT. Its protein product is CASGDGANEKLFF.

The gene calls are TRBV5-4 and TRBJ2-5, with 16 positions matching TRBD2. Germline CDR1 is SGHNT and CDR2 is YYREEE (reference sequence). CDR3 length: 17 residues. V shed 1 base, J shed 13 bases, and the junction held 13 bases outside the gene matches. CDR3 protein: CASSLPAPGLAGGPLYF. The CDR3 DNA is TGTGCCAGCAGCTTGCCCGCCCCGGGACTAGCGGGAGGGCCACTGTACTTC.

The CDR3 sequence: CASNRDSGGLEQYF. CDR3 bases: TGTGCCAGCAACCGGGACTCCGGAGGATTAGAGCAGTACTTC. V and J are TRBV6-6 and TRBJ2-7; D may be TRBD2 (6 bases). Germline assignment: CDR1 MNHNY and CDR2 SVGAGI (reference sequence). The CDR3 is 14 residues long. The germline V and J ends were trimmed by 7 bases and 7 bases, with 20 bases remaining between them.

This chain links TRBV2 with TRBJ2-7; 7 bases map to TRBD1. V dropped 6 bases and J dropped 3; count of bases not matched to a gene: 5. This CDR3 has 13 residues. Germline V lookup: CDR1 SNHLY, CDR2 FYNNEI. CDR3 residues: CASSVTGVYEQYF. The CDR3 nucleotides read TGTGCCAGCAGCGTAACAGGGGTCTACGAGCAGTACTTC.

The chain couples TRBV18 to TRBJ1-2, with D possibly being TRBD1 (6 bases). CDR1 and CDR2 (germline): KGHSH, LQKENI. V was cut by 6 bases and J by 8 bases, with 16 bases left in between. The CDR3 runs 13 residues. This CDR3 reads CASSPDSSGGYTF. CDR3 DNA sequence: TGTGCCAGCTCGCCGGACAGCTCAGGCGGCTACACCTTC.

CDR3 sequence: CASSHNNPVSSGRAGELFF. CDR3 in DNA: TGTGCCAGCAGCCACAATAACCCCGTTTCTAGCGGGAGGGCCGGGGAGCTGTTTTTT. The J gene is TRBJ2-2, the V gene TRBV11-1; 12 nucleotides agree with TRBD2. Germline V gene sequence: CDR1 SGHAT, CDR2 FQDESV (reference sequence). This CDR3 comprises 19 residues. Losses at the gene ends were 5 bases for V and 6 bases for J; bases not matched to a gene: 16.

The chain recombines TRBV28 with TRBJ1-2, with TRBD1 as a possible D gene (5 bases). The germline V gene encodes CDR1 MDHEN and CDR2 SYDVKM. CDR3 length: 12 residues. V lost 4 bases and J 4 bases, leaving 7 bases between the germline ends. Here the CDR3 DNA reads TGTGCCAGCAGTTCCCAGGGCTATGGCTACACCTTC. Translated, it gives CASSSQGYGYTF.

The V and J genes are TRBV7-2 and TRBJ2-3; tentatively, D is TRBD2 (5 bases). The V gene's germline CDR1 is SGHTA and CDR2 FQGNSA. The V end lost 4 bases, the J end lost 2 bases, and 22 bases lay between the germline ends. This CDR3 contains 18 residues. This CDR3 reads CASSSAEGVRGATDTQYF. The CDR3 DNA is TGTGCCAGCAGCTCTGCTGAGGGCGTTAGAGGAGCCACAGATACGCAGTATTTT.

The genes are TRBV19 and TRBJ1-2; possibly TRBD1 for D (6 bases). The CDR3 has 12 amino acids. The germline V gene encodes CDR1 LNHDA and CDR2 SQIVND (reference sequence). V lost 9 bases to trimming and J lost 8 bases, with 16 bases between them. The CDR3 sequence is CASLGGAGGYTF. CDR3 coding DNA: TGTGCCAGCCTCGGGGGGGCAGGAGGCTACACCTTC.

V is TRBV6-6 and J is TRBJ2-1; TRBD2 agrees at 11 bases. The CDR3 has 13 amino acids. J lost 5 bases, V lost 6 bases, and 0 bases had no gene match. The germline gives CDR1 MNHNY, CDR2 SVGAGI (reference sequence). CDR3: CASRLAGDNEQFF. The CDR3 coding sequence is TGTGCCAGCAGACTAGCGGGGGACAATGAGCAGTTCTTC.

This clone was observed a single time. The DNA for the CDR3 is TGTGCCAGCAGCTTAGACAGGGTCGACACCGGGGAGCTGTTTTTT. It codes for CASSLDRVDTGELFF. The chain uses TRBV11-2 and TRBJ2-2; possible D gene TRBD1, 5 bases. CDR3 length: 15 residues. Between the trimmed V and J ends, which lost 0 bases and 3 bases, there was a span of 8 bases. The germline gives CDR1 SGHAT, CDR2 FQNNGV.

Here the CDR3 reads CAISEAGGGEQYF. CDR3 nucleotides: TGTGCCATCAGTGAGGCAGGGGGAGGCGAGCAGTACTTC. V and J are TRBV10-3 and TRBJ2-7, with a possible D match to TRBD1 (7 bases). Germline V gives CDR1 ENHRY, CDR2 SYGVKD. The CDR3 runs to 13 residues. V was clipped by 2 bases and J by 6 bases, with 11 bases between them.

V usage is TRBV28 and J usage is TRBJ1-1, with D perhaps TRBD1 (6 bases). CDR1 is MDHEN and CDR2 is SYDVKM in the germline V gene. The CDR3 length is 11 residues. V shed 6 bases and J shed 9 bases, with 11 bases lying between them. CDR3 bases: TGTGCCAGCAGCTCGGACAGTCAAGCTTTCTTT. It specifies CASSSDSQAFF.

The J gene is TRBJ1-5, the V gene TRBV28; D unclear. The V end lost 6 bases, the J end lost 0 bases, and 15 bases lay between the germline ends. Looked up from germline, CDR1 is MDHEN and CDR2 is SYDVKM. This CDR3 is 16 amino acids long. CDR3 loop: CASRRGVSYSNQPQHF. The DNA of the CDR3 is TGTGCCAGCAGACGCGGGGTGTCCTATAGCAATCAGCCCCAGCATTTT.

This clone was seen more than once but under ten times. One end of the junction varies from germline; a read error may be responsible. J is TRBJ2-3 and V is TRBV7-7, with 14 bases lining up with TRBD2. This CDR3 spans 15 amino acids. The germline gives CDR1 SSHAT, CDR2 FNYEAQ (reference sequence). The CDR3 spells CASSSGLAGGDTQYF. CDR3 sequence (DNA): TGTGCTAGCAGCTCAGGACTAGCGGGAGGTGATACGCAGTATTTT.

This chain joins TRBV27 and TRBJ1-1; D is ambiguous. The CDR3 consists of 13 residues. Trimming shortened V by 3 bases and J by 1 base, and 6 bases separated the two germline ends. The V gene's germline CDR1 is MNHEY and CDR2 SMNVEV (reference sequence). The CDR3 DNA follows: TGTGCCAGCAGTTTTCACAGGAACACTGAAGCTTTCTTT. Translation: CASSFHRNTEAFF.

This clone occurred once. The rearrangement uses TRBV5-1 and TRBJ2-5; tentative D call: TRBD2 (6 bases). The CDR3 is made up of 15 amino acids. V was clipped by 3 bases and J by 2 bases, with 14 bases between them. CDR1 is SGHRS, CDR2 YFSETQ, per germline. The CDR3 sequence is CASSSRGVGQETQYF. The CDR3 DNA is TGCGCCAGCAGCTCGCGGGGTGTGGGACAAGAGACCCAGTACTTC.

The rearrangement uses TRBV15 and TRBJ2-5; D unresolved. There are 13 residues in the CDR3. V gave up 4 bases and J gave up 2 bases, with 8 bases separating them. The germline gives CDR1 LNHNV, CDR2 YYDKDF (reference sequence). CDR3 amino acids: CATSTGQQETQYF. CDR3 nucleotide sequence: TGTGCCACCAGCACTGGCCAACAAGAGACCCAGTACTTC.